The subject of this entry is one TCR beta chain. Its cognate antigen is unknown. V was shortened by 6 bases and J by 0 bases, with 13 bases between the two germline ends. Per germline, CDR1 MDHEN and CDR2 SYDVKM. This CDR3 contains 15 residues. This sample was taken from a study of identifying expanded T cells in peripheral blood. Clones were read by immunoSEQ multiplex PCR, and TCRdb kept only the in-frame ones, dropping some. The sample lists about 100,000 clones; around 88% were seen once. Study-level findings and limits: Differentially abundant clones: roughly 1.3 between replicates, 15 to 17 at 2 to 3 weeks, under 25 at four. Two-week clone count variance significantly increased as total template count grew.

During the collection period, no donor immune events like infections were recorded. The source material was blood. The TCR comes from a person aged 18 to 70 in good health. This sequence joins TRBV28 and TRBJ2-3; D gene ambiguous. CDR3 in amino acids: CASRDLGYSTDTQYF. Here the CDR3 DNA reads TGTGCCAGCAGGGATTTAGGCTACAGCACAGATACGCAGTATTTT. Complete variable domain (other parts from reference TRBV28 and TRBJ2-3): DVKVTQSSRYLVKRTGEKVFLECVQDMDHENMFWYRQDPGLGLRLIYFSYDVKMKEKGDIPEGYSVSREKKERFSLILESASTNQTSMYLCASRDLGYSTDTQYFGPGTRLTVL.